Below, 16 T cell receptor beta chains from the same sample are listed, as sequenced in a study of T-cell memory formation after mild COVID-19. TCRdb fed the 5' RACE reads into MiXCR, producing one record per CDR3 protein. The sample records 400,000 to 500,000 distinct CDR3 sequences, 20% being singletons. The sample was PBMCs or a T cell subset sorted from them (not recorded which). The source of these receptors is an adult woman who had mild COVID-19 (a few samples of this study predate the infection). Cell type and time point are not known.

This clonotype has only a few counts. The chain employs TRBV5-1 and TRBJ2-1; TRBD2 agrees at 7 bases. Germline assignment: CDR1 SGHRS and CDR2 YFSETQ. The CDR3 runs 13 residues. With 4 bases clipped from V and 9 bases from J, the junction kept 7 bases outside the gene matches. This CDR3 is CASSPTSRGEQFF. The CDR3 DNA sequence: TGCGCCAGCAGCCCGACTAGCAGAGGTGAGCAGTTCTTC. The entire variable domain, with the rest obtained from reference TRBV5-1 and TRBJ2-1, is as follows: KAGVTQTPRYLIKTRGQQVTLSCSPISGHRSVSWYQQTPGQGLQFLFEYFSETQRNKGNFPGRFSGRQFSNSRSEMNVSTLELGDSALYLCASSPTSRGEQFFGPGTRLTVL.

V gene TRBV2 combines with J gene TRBJ1-1; 7 bases are a match to TRBD1. This CDR3 comprises 13 residues. J lost 7 bases, V lost 5 bases, and 7 bases had no gene match. CDR1 is SNHLY and CDR2 is FYNNEI in the germline V gene. The CDR3 nucleotides read TGTGCCAGCAGTCGACAGGGCCGAAATGAAGCTTTCTTT. Its translation is CASSRQGRNEAFF.

CDR3 nucleotide sequence: TGTGCCAGCAGTTGGGACCGTGGAGCCTACGAGCAGTACTTC. Translating it yields CASSWDRGAYEQYF. The chain couples TRBV6-5 to TRBJ2-7; D is possibly TRBD1 or TRBD2 (5 bases each). V was cut by 4 bases and J by 2 bases, with 12 bases left in between. Germline V CDR1 and CDR2: MNHEY, SVGAGI. This CDR3 is built from 14 residues.

This clonotype has more than one count but fewer than ten. The CDR3 bases are TGTGCCAGCAGCCACCCAGTAGGGGGCGCAGGCTATGGCTACACCTTC. Protein: CASSHPVGGAGYGYTF. The genes are TRBV7-9 and TRBJ1-2, with TRBD1 identical over 7 bases. The CDR3 extends over 16 amino acids. The ends lost 5 bases at V and 4 bases at J; junction bases unmatched: 13. CDR1 is SEHNR, CDR2 FQNEAQ, per germline (reference sequence).

This clonotype showed up many times. The rearrangement uses TRBV7-3 and TRBJ1-1; 7 bases map to TRBD1. This CDR3 is built from 16 residues. V trimming: 5 bases; J trimming: 3 bases; junction bases outside the gene matches: 12. From germline, CDR1 is SGHTA and CDR2 FQGTGA. CDR3 sequence (DNA): TGTGCCAGCAGCCCCACCCCGACAGGGAGGGACACTGAAGCTTTCTTT. It specifies CASSPTPTGRDTEAFF. The complete variable domain, with remaining parts taken from reference TRBV7-3 and TRBJ1-1, reads GAGVSQTPSNKVTEKGKYVELRCDPISGHTALYWYRQSLGQGPEFLIYFQGTGAADDSGLPNDRFFAVRPEGSVSTLKIQRTERGDSAVYLCASSPTPTGRDTEAFFGQGTRLTVV.

On this clonotype itself: A read error may account for a junction end that differs from germline. The chain carries TRBV19 and TRBJ1-2; TRBD1 is a possible D gene (5 bases). Germline assignment: CDR1 LNHDA and CDR2 SQIVND (reference sequence). This CDR3 comprises 14 residues. CDR3 in DNA: TGTGCCAGTAGTATCGGAGGAGGGGACTACGGCTACACCTTC. Protein product: CASSIGGGDYGYTF.

Many counts were recorded for this clonotype. J is TRBJ2-5 and V is TRBV12-3 or TRBV12-4; D call uncertain. The CDR3 extends over 13 amino acids. V was clipped by 6 bases and J by 5 bases, with 13 bases between them. The CDR3 DNA reads as TGTGCCAGCAGCCGGGCGTCTGGGGAGACCCAGTACTTC. Amino acid sequence: CASSRASGETQYF.

The sample holds a few counts of this clonotype. V gene TRBV7-2 combines with J gene TRBJ2-5; 9 positions match TRBD2. Trimming at V came to 1 base and at J to 5 bases, leaving 5 bases not matched to a gene. Germline CDR1 reads SGHTA; CDR2 reads FQGNSA. The CDR3 is 15 amino acids. The CDR3 loop is CASSLGLAGAETQYF. In DNA, the CDR3 is TGTGCCAGCAGCTTAGGATTAGCGGGAGCCGAGACCCAGTACTTC.

This clonotype was seen a single time. V and J are TRBV5-1 and TRBJ2-3; TRBD1 aligns across 9 bases. The CDR3 length is 13 residues. The V segment lost 8 bases and the J segment 6 bases; nucleotides outside the gene matches: 7. Per the germline V gene, CDR1 is SGHRS and CDR2 is YFSETQ. CDR3 sequence (DNA): TGCGCCAGTTCCGGGACAGGGACCGATACGCAGTATTTT. Translated, it gives CASSGTGTDTQYF. Supplemented by reference TRBV5-1 and TRBJ2-3, the full variable domain reads KAGVTQTPRYLIKTRGQQVTLSCSPISGHRSVSWYQQTPGQGLQFLFEYFSETQRNKGNFPGRFSGRQFSNSRSEMNVSTLELGDSALYLCASSGTGTDTQYFGPGTRLTVL.

A few counts support this clonotype. The chain employs TRBV7-2 and TRBJ1-2; D is unclear. The CDR3 covers 13 residues. Trimming left V 2 bases short and J 8 bases short, with 12 bases between. The V gene's germline CDR1 is SGHTA and CDR2 FQGNSA. CDR3: CASSLSSAEGYTF. DNA for the CDR3: TGTGCCAGCAGCTTATCTTCGGCCGAGGGCTACACCTTC.

This chain joins TRBV4-2 and TRBJ2-4; no definite D call. CDR1 is LGHNA, CDR2 YNFKEQ, per germline. This CDR3 is built from 14 residues. The V and J ends lost 1 base and 2 bases respectively, with 6 bases between them. CDR3 sequence (DNA): TGTGCCAGCAGCCAAGGGGCGTCCAAAAACATTCAGTACTTC. This sequence encodes CASSQGASKNIQYF.

V is TRBV5-1 and J is TRBJ1-6; 7 bases fit TRBD1. There are 15 residues in the CDR3. The V gene's germline CDR1 is SGHRS and CDR2 YFSETQ. Trimming took 0 bases from V and 8 from J; bases not matched to a gene: 5. The CDR3 DNA is TGCGCCAGCAGCTTGGTGGCAGGGGGAGATTCACCCCTCCACTTT. It encodes CASSLVAGGDSPLHF.

Points on this clonotype: At one end the junction does not follow the germline gene, possibly because of a read error. The rearrangement links TRBV12-3 or TRBV12-4 to TRBJ2-3; 9 positions match TRBD2. CDR3 length equals 12 residues. The CDR3 protein is CASSLWRGGPNF. The CDR3 region has the DNA TGTGCCAGCAGTTTATGGCGGGGGGGCCCAAATTTT.

This clonotype has more than one count but fewer than ten. This chain joins TRBV12-5 and TRBJ2-1; 7 bases are shared with TRBD2. CDR3 size: 15 residues. The V gene's germline CDR1 is LGHNT and CDR2 FRNRAP. J was trimmed by 2 bases and V by 3 bases; bases with no gene match: 4. This chain's CDR3 is CASGFGLGAYNEQFF. In DNA form, the CDR3 reads TGTGCTAGTGGTTTTGGACTAGGAGCCTACAATGAGCAGTTCTTC.

This clonotype appeared a few times. The chain couples TRBV6-5 to TRBJ2-3, with 8 bases matching TRBD1. Looked up from germline, CDR1 is MNHEY and CDR2 is SVGAGI. CDR3 length: 15 residues. V dropped 0 bases and J dropped 2; count of bases not matched to a gene: 1. The CDR3 nucleotides read TGTGCCAGCAGTTACTCGGACAGGGTCACAGATACGCAGTATTTT. The encoded protein is CASSYSDRVTDTQYF.

This clonotype has more than one count but fewer than ten. The chain couples TRBV20-1 to TRBJ2-1; possible D gene TRBD1, 5 bases. CDR1 and CDR2 from the germline V gene are DFQATT and SNEGSKA (reference sequence). The CDR3 loop spans 11 amino acids. V was trimmed by 5 bases and J by 16 bases, leaving 18 bases between them. CDR3 sequence: CSARSGNPPFF. The CDR3 DNA reads as TGCAGTGCTCGTTCAGGGAACCCCCCCTTCTTC.